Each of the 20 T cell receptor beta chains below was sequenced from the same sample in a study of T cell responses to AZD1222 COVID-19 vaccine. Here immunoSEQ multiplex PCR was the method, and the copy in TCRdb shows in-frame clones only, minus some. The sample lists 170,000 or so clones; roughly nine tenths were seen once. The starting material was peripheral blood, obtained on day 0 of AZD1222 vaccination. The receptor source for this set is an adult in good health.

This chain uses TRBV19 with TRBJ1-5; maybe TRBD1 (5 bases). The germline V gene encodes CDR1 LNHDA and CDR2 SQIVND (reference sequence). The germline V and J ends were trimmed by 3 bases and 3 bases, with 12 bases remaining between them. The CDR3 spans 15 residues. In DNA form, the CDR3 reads TGTGCCAGTAGTATTTTAGGGACGGTCAATCAGCCCCAGCATTTT. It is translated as CASSILGTVNQPQHF.

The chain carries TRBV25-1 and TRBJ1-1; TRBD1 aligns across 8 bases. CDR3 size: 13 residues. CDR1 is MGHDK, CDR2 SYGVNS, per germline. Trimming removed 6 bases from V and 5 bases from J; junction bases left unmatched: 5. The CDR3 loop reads CASSRGLNTEAFF. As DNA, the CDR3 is TGTGCCAGCAGCAGGGGGCTTAATACTGAAGCTTTCTTT.

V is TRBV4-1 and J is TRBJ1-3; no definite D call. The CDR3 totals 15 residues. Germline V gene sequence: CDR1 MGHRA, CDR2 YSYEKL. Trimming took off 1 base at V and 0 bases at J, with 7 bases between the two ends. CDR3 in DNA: TGCGCCAGCAGCCAAGGTCACAGCTCTGGAAACACCATATATTTT. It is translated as CASSQGHSSGNTIYF.

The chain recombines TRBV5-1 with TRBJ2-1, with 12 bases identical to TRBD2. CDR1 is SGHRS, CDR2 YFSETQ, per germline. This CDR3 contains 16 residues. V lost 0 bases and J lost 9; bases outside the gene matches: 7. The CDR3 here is CASSLDLAGGPSEQFF. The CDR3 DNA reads TGCGCCAGCAGCTTGGACCTAGCGGGGGGGCCAAGTGAGCAGTTCTTC. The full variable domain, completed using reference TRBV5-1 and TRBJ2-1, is KAGVTQTPRYLIKTRGQQVTLSCSPISGHRSVSWYQQTPGQGLQFLFEYFSETQRNKGNFPGRFSGRQFSNSRSEMNVSTLELGDSALYLCASSLDLAGGPSEQFFGPGTRLTVL.

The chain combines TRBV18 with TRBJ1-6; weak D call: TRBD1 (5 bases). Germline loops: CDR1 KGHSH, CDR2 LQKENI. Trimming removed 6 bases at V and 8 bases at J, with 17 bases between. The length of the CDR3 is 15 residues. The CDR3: CASSPMGRGDSPLHF. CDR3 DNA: TGTGCCAGCTCGCCGATGGGACGGGGGGATTCACCCCTCCACTTT. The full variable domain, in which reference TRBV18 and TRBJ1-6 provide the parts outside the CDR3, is NAGVMQNPRHLVRRRGQEARLRCSPMKGHSHVYWYRQLPEEGLKFMVYLQKENIIDESGMPKERFSAEFPKEGPSILRIQQVVRGDSAAYFCASSPMGRGDSPLHFGNGTRLTVT.

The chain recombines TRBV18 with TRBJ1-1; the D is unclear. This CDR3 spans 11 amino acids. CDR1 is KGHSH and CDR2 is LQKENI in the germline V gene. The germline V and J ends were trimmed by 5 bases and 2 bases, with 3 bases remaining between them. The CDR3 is CASSVNTEAFF. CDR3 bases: TGTGCCAGCTCAGTCAACACTGAAGCTTTCTTT.

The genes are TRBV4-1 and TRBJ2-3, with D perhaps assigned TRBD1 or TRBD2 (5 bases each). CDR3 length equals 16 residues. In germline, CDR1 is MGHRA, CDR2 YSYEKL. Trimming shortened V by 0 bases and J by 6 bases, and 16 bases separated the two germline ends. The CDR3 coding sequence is TGCGCCAGCAGCCAAGAAGGGGAGCTCAGGGCCGATACGCAGTATTTT. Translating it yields CASSQEGELRADTQYF.

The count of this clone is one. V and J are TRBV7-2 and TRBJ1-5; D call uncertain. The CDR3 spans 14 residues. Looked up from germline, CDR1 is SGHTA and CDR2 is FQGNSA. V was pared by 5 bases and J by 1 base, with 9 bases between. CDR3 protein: CASSAGGSNQPQHF. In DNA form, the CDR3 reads TGTGCCAGCAGCGCGGGAGGCAGCAATCAGCCCCAGCATTTT. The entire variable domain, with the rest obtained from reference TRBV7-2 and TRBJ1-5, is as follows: GAGVSQSPSNKVTEKGKDVELRCDPISGHTALYWYRQSLGQGLEFLIYFQGNSAPDKSGLPSDRFSAERTGGSVSTLTIQRTQQEDSAVYLCASSAGGSNQPQHFGDGTRLSIL.

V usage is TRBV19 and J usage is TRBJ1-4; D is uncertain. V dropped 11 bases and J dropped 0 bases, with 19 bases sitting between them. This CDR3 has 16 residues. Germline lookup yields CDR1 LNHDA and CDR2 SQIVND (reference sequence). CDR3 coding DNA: TGTGCCTGCCGGAAAGGTTTACTCGCAACTAATGAAAAACTGTTTTTT. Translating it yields CACRKGLLATNEKLFF.

In nucleotides, the CDR3 is TGCGCCAGCAGCTTGGCACCAGGGGATCGAAACACCATATATTTT. Amino acid sequence: CASSLAPGDRNTIYF. The chain combines TRBV5-1 with TRBJ1-3; D may be TRBD1 (6 bases). From germline, CDR1 is SGHRS and CDR2 YFSETQ. Trimming pared 0 bases from V and 5 bases from J, leaving 12 bases between. This CDR3 contains 15 residues.

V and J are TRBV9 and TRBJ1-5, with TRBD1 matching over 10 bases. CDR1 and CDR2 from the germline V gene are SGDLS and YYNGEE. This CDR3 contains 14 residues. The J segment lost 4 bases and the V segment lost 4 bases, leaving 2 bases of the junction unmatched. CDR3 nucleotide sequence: TGTGCCAGCAGCTCGGGACAGGGGAATCAGCCCCAGCATTTT. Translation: CASSSGQGNQPQHF.

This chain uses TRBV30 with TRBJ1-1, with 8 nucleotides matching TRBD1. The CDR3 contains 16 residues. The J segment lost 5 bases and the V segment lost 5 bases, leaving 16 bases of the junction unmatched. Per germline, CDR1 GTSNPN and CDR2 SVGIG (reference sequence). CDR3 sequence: CAWGRVRQGRGTEAFF. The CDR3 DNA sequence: TGTGCCTGGGGCCGGGTACGACAGGGGAGGGGAACTGAAGCTTTCTTT.

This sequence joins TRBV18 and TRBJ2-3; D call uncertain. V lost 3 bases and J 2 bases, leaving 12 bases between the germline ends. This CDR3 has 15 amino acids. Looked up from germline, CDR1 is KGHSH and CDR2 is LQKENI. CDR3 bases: TGTGCCAGCTCACCGCCCTCCAGCAACACAGATACGCAGTATTTT. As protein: CASSPPSSNTDTQYF.

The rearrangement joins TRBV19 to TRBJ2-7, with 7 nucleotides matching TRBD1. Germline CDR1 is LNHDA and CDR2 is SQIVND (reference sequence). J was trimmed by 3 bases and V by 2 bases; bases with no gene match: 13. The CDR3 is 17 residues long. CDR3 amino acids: CASSISLTWNRGYEQYF. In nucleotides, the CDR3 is TGTGCCAGTAGTATAAGTTTGACGTGGAACAGGGGCTACGAGCAGTACTTC.

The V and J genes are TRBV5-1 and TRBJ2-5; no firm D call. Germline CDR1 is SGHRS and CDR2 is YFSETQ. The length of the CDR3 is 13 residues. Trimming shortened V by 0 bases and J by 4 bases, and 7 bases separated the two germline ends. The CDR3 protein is CASSLVVGETQYF. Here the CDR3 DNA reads TGCGCCAGCAGCTTGGTAGTTGGAGAGACCCAGTACTTC.

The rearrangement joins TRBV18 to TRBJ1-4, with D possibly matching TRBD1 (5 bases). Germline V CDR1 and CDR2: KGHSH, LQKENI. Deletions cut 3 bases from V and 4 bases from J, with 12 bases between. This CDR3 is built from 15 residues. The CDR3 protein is CASSPGTRSNEKLFF. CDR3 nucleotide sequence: TGTGCCAGCTCACCGGGGACCAGAAGTAATGAAAAACTGTTTTTT. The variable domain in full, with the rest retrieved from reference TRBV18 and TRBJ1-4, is NAGVMQNPRHLVRRRGQEARLRCSPMKGHSHVYWYRQLPEEGLKFMVYLQKENIIDESGMPKERFSAEFPKEGPSILRIQQVVRGDSAAYFCASSPGTRSNEKLFFGSGTQLSVL.

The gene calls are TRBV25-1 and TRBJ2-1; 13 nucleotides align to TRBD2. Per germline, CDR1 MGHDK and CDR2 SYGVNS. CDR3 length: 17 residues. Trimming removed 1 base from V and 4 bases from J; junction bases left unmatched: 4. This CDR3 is CASSELRLAGGYNEQFF. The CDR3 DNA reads TGTGCCAGCAGTGAATTGCGACTAGCGGGGGGTTACAATGAGCAGTTCTTC. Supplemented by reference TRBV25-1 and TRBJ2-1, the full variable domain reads EADIYQTPRYLVIGTGKKITLECSQTMGHDKMYWYQQDPGMELHLIHYSYGVNSTEKGDLSSESTVSRIRTEHFPLTLESARPSHTSQYLCASSELRLAGGYNEQFFGPGTRLTVL.

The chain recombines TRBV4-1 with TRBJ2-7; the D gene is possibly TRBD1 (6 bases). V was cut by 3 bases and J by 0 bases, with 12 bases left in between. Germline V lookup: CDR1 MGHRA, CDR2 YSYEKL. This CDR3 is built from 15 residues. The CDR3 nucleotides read TGCGCCAGCAGCCATCCAGGGGCTAGCTCCTACGAGCAGTACTTC. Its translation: CASSHPGASSYEQYF.

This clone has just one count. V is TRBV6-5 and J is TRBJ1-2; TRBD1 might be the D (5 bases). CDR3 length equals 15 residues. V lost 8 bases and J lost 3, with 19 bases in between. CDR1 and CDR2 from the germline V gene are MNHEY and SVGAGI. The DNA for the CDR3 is TGTGCCAGCTCCCGGGGCCGGACGGAACACTATGGCTACACCTTC. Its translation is CASSRGRTEHYGYTF.

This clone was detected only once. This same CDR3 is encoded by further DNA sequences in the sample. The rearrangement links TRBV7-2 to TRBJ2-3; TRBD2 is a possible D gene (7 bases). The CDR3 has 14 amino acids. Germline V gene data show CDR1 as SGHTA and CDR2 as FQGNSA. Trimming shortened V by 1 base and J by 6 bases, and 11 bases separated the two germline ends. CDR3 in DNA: TGTGCCAGCAGCTTAGATCGGGGGGCGGATACGCAGTATTTT. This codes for CASSLDRGADTQYF.